The clone carrying this T cell receptor beta chain was found once. Its cognate antigen is unknown. The entry originates in a study of cytomegalovirus exposure and HLA in healthy donors. Both 60 Vbeta primers and 13 Jbeta primers went into the PCR. Assay used: immunoSEQ multiplex PCR; TCRdb lists only in-frame clones, some missing. This table holds a few hundred thousand clones, about 77% found once. Trimming pared 3 bases from V and 6 bases from J, leaving 11 bases between. The CDR3 is made up of 13 amino acids. CDR1 is PRHDT and CDR2 is FYEKMQ in the germline V gene (reference sequence). General study findings and limits: In vitro experiments confirmed that a few CMV-associated chains were specific for CMV antigens. When analyzed later, a missense DCLRE1C variant was found to be linked to TCR beta V- and J-gene trimming. The number of N-insertions in an Asian-associated ancestry cluster was reportedly below the 666-donor mean in a later analysis.

All the people who gave samples were healthy bone marrow donors. This chain links TRBV13 with TRBJ1-2; D is perhaps TRBD1 (5 bases). The sequenced sample was PBMCs. This clonotype was obtained from a woman aged 25-40 years in good health and CMV-seronegative. CDR3 residues: CASSLTENDGYTF. The CDR3 DNA reads TGTGCCAGCAGCTTGACAGAGAATGATGGCTACACCTTC.